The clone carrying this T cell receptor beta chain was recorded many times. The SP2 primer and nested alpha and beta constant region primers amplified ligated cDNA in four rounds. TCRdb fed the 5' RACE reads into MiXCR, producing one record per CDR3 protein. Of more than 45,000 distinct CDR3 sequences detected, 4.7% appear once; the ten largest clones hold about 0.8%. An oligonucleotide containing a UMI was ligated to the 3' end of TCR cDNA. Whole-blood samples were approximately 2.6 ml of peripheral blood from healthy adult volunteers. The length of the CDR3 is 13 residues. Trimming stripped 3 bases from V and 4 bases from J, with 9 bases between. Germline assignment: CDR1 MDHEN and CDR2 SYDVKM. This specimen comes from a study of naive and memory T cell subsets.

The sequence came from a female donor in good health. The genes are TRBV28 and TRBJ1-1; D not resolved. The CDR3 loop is CASSLNGLTEAFF. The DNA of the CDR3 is TGTGCCAGCAGTTTGAATGGTCTCACTGAAGCTTTCTTT.